Presented here are 3 T cell receptor beta chains from one specimen sequenced in a study of blood T cell repertoires in COVID-19 (TCRdb year 2020). Library construction relied on the immunoSEQ multiplex PCR assay. TCRdb re-hosts the immuneACCESS table, in-frame sequences only. Its copies lack some clones; in the studies checked, an unresolved V gene accounts for under half of them, and the cause for the rest is not known. The sample data list 250,000 or so clones, and 70% to 85% of these were observed just once. The leading ten clones occupy around 1.8% of the sample. Sequencing was done on a sample of peripheral blood. These receptors originate from an elderly woman with acute or convalescent COVID-19.

The chain has TRBV7-2 and TRBJ1-1; unclear D gene. The CDR3 loop spans 14 amino acids. Germline CDR1 and CDR2: SGHTA and FQGNSA. The V and J ends lost 4 bases and 6 bases respectively, with 15 bases between them. The DNA of the CDR3 is TGTGCCAGCAGCTCCTCCCGATGGAGGGCTGAAGCTTTCTTT. Translating it yields CASSSSRWRAEAFF.

This chain connects TRBV6-2 or TRBV6-3 to TRBJ2-1; 11 bases agree with TRBD2. The CDR3 totals 19 residues. V lost 6 bases, J lost 6 bases, and 19 bases stayed unmatched. From germline, CDR1 is MNHEY and CDR2 SVGEGT. CDR3 DNA: TGTGCCAGCAGCCGACTAGCGGGACTTACCCTTACAAGGTCCAATGAGCAGTTCTTC. Translation: CASSRLAGLTLTRSNEQFF.

The chain links TRBV5-1 to TRBJ1-1; 9 nucleotides match TRBD1. CDR1 SGHRS and CDR2 YFSETQ come from the germline V gene. This CDR3 is built from 16 residues. V dropped 1 base and J dropped 4; count of bases not matched to a gene: 8. CDR3 sequence: CASSLLGQGLVTEAFF. The DNA of the CDR3 is TGCGCCAGCAGCTTGTTGGGACAGGGTTTGGTCACTGAAGCTTTCTTT.